Given below is one T cell receptor beta chain in context. Additional DNA sequences in this sample encode the identical CDR3. The CDR3 length is 13 residues. With 3 bases removed from V and 3 bases from J, the gap between germline ends came to 8 bases. The V gene's germline CDR1 is MDHEN and CDR2 SYDVKM. The sample comes from a study of OX40 agonist ivuxolimab in advanced cancers. Turning to the study itself: Patients receiving dose escalation had hepatocellular carcinoma, melanoma, renal cell or head and neck cancer. Earlier treatment with anti-PD-1, anti-PD-L1 or anti-CTLA-4 was permitted, and less than 50% had received some. Three patients got partial responses; one had hepatocellular carcinoma and two had cutaneous melanoma.

Profiled with immunoSEQ multiplex PCR; TCRdb holds only in-frame clones, not every one. The table includes more than 9,000 clones, around 84% detected once. The origin of this receptor is an adult with an advanced solid tumor such as melanoma, head and neck, liver or kidney cancer. The J gene is TRBJ1-2, the V gene TRBV28; the D is unclear. The sample here was CD4+ or CD8+ T cells sorted from blood, taken in a trial of the OX40 agonist ivuxolimab. As DNA, the CDR3 is TGTGCCAGCAGTTTGACCAGGTACTATGGCTACACCTTC. Protein sequence: CASSLTRYYGYTF.